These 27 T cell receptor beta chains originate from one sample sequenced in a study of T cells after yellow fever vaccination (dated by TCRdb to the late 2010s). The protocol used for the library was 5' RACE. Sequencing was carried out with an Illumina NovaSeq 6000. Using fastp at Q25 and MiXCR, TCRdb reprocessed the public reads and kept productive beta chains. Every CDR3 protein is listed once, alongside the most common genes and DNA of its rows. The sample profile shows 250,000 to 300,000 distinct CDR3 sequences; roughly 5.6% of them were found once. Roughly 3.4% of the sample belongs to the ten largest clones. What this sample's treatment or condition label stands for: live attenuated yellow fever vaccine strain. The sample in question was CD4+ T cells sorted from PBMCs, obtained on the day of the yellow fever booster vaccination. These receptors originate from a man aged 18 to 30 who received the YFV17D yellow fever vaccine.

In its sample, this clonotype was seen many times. Written as DNA, the CDR3 is TGTGCCAGCAGCCGTGCAGCGGGGGAACTCACCGGGGAGCTGTTTTTT. Translating gives CASSRAAGELTGELFF. The J gene is TRBJ2-2, the V gene TRBV3-1; 8 bases match TRBD2. V was clipped by 4 bases and J by 4 bases; unmatched bases: 8. This CDR3 contains 16 residues. Germline V CDR1 and CDR2: LGHDT, YNNKEL (reference sequence).

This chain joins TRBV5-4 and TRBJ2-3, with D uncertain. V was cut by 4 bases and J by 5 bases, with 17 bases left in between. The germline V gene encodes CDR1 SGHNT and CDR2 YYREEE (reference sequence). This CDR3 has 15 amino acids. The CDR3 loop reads CASSATTQEGDTQYF. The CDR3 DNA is TGTGCCAGCAGCGCAACGACGCAAGAAGGAGATACGCAGTATTTT.

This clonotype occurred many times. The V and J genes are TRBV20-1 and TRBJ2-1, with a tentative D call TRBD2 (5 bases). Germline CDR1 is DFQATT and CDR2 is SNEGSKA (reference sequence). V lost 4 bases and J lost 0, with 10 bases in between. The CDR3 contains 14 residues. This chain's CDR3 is CSATERSSYNEQFF. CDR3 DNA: TGCAGTGCTACGGAGCGGAGCTCCTACAATGAGCAGTTCTTC.

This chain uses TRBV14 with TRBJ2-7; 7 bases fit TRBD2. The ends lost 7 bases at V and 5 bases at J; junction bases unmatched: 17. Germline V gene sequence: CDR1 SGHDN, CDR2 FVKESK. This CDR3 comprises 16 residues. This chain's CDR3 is CASNPLGGVPGNEQYF. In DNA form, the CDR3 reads TGTGCCAGCAACCCCCTGGGGGGGGTCCCTGGGAACGAGCAGTACTTC.

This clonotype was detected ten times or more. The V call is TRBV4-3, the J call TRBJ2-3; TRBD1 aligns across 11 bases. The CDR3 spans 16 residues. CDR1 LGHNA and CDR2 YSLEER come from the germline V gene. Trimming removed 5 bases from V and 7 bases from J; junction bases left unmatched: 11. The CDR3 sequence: CASSYYAGQGANTQYF. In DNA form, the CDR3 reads TGCGCCAGCAGCTATTATGCCGGACAGGGGGCGAATACGCAGTATTTT.

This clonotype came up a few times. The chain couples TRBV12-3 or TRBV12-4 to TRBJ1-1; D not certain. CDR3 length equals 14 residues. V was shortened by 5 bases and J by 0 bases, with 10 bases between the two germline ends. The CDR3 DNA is TGTGCCAGCAGTGGACCGAGATTGAACACTGAAGCTTTCTTT. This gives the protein CASSGPRLNTEAFF.

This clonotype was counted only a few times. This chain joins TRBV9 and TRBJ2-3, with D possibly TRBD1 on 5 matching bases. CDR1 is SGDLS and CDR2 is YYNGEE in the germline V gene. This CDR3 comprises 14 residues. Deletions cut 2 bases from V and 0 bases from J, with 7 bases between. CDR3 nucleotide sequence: TGTGCCAGCAGCGTGGGGCCCAGCACAGATACGCAGTATTTT. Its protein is CASSVGPSTDTQYF.

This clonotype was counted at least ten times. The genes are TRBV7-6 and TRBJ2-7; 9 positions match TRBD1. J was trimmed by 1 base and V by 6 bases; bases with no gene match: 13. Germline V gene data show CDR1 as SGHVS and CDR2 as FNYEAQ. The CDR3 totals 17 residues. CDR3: CASRRARGGQGSYEQYF. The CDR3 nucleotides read TGTGCCAGCAGACGAGCAAGGGGCGGACAGGGGTCCTACGAGCAGTACTTC. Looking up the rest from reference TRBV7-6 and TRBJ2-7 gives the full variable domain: GAGVSQSPRYKVTKRGQDVALRCDPISGHVSLYWYRQALGQGPEFLTYFNYEAQQDKSGLPNDRFSAERPEGSISTLTIQRTEQRDSAMYRCASRRARGGQGSYEQYFGPGTRLTVT.

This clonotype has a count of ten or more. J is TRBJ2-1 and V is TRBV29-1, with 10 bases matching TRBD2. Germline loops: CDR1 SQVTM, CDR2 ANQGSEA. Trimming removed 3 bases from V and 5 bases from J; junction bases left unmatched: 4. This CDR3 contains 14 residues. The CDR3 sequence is CSVDSSGGNNEQFF. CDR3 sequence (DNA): TGCAGCGTTGACTCTAGCGGGGGTAACAATGAGCAGTTCTTC.

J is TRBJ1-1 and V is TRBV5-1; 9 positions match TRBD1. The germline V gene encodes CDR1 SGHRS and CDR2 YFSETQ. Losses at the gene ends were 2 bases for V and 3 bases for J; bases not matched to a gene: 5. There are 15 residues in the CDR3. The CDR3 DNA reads TGCGCCAGCAGCTTTGGGACAGGGCTGGACACTGAAGCTTTCTTT. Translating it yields CASSFGTGLDTEAFF.

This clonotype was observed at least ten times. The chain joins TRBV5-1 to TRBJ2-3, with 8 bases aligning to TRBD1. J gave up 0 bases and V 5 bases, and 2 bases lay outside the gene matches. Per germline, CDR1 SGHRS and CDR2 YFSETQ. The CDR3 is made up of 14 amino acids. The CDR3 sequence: CASRTGASTDTQYF. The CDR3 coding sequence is TGCGCCAGCAGGACAGGGGCGAGCACAGATACGCAGTATTTT.

The CDR3 bases are TGTGCCAGCACCCCCGGAACCGGGGAGCTGTTTTTT. This gives the protein CASTPGTGELFF. The chain uses TRBV2 and TRBJ2-2; no clear D. CDR3 length: 12 residues. The V gene lost 7 bases and the J gene lost 5 bases, with 8 bases spanning the gap. Germline CDR1 is SNHLY and CDR2 is FYNNEI.

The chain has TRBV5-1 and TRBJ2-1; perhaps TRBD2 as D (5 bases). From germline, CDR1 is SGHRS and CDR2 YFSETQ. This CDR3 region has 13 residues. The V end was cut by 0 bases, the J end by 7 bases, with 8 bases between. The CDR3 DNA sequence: TGCGCCAGCAGCTTGGGTCGGGAAAATGAGCAGTTCTTC. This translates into CASSLGRENEQFF.

The chain's CDR3 is CASSWRSPTEAFF. The CDR3 DNA is TGCGCCAGCAGCTGGAGGTCCCCCACTGAAGCTTTCTTT. The gene calls are TRBV5-1 and TRBJ1-1; D remains ambiguous. Germline V gene lookup returns CDR1 SGHRS and CDR2 YFSETQ. The CDR3 sequence is 13 residues long. V was cut by 3 bases and J by 4 bases, with 10 bases left in between. The full variable domain, rest sourced from reference TRBV5-1 and TRBJ1-1, is KAGVTQTPRYLIKTRGQQVTLSCSPISGHRSVSWYQQTPGQGLQFLFEYFSETQRNKGNFPGRFSGRQFSNSRSEMNVSTLELGDSALYLCASSWRSPTEAFFGQGTRLTVV.

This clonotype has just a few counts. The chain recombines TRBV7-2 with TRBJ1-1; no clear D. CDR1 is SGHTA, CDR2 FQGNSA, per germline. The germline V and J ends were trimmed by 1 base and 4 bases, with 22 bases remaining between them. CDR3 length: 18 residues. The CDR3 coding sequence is TGTGCCAGCAGCTTAGGCCCAGTCCGACGGGCCTTGACCACTGAAGCTTTCTTT. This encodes CASSLGPVRRALTTEAFF.

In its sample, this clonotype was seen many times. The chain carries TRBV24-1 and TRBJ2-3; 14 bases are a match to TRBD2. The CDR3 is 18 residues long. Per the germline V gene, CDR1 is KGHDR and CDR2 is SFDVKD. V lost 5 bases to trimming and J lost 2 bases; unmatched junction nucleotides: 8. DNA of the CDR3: TGTGCCACCAGTGCAGGACTAGCGGGGGGCTCCTACACAGATACGCAGTATTTT. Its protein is CATSAGLAGGSYTDTQYF.

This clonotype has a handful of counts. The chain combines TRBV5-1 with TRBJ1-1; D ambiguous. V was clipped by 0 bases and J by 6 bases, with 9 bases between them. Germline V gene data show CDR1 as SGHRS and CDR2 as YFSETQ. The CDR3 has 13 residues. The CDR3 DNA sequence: TGCGCCAGCAGCTTGGGGGGAGTCGCTGAAGCTTTCTTT. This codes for CASSLGGVAEAFF.

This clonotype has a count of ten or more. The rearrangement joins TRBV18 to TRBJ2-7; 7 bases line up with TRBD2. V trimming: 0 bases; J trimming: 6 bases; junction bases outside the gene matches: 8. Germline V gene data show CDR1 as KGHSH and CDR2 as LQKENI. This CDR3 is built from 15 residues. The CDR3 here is CASSPPGGTPGEQYF. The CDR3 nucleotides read TGTGCCAGCTCACCACCGGGGGGGACCCCTGGCGAGCAGTACTTC.

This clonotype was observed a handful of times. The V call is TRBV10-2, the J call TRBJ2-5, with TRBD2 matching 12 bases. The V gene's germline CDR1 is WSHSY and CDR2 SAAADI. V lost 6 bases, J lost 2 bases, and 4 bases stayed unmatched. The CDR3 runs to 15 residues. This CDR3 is CASRPTSGGQETQYF. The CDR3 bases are TGCGCCAGCAGACCTACTAGCGGGGGGCAAGAGACCCAGTACTTC.

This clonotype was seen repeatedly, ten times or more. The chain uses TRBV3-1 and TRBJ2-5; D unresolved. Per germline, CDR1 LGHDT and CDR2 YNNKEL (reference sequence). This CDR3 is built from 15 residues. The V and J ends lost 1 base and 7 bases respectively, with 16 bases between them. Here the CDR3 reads CASSQGTPSGATQYF. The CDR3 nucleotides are TGTGCCAGCAGCCAAGGGACCCCCTCGGGTGCGACCCAGTACTTC.

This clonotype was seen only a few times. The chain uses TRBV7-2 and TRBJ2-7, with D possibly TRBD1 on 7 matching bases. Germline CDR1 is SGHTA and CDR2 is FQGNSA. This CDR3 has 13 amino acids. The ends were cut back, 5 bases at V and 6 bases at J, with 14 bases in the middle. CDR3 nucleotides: TGTGCCAGCAGCCGCGACAGGGAGGCCGAGCAGTACGTC. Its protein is CASSRDREAEQYV.

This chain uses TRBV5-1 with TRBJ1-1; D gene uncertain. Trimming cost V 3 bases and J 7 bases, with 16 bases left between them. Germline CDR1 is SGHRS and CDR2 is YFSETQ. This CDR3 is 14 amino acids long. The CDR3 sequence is CASSSVTDALEAFF. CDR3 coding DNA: TGCGCCAGCAGCTCGGTTACAGACGCACTTGAAGCTTTCTTT.

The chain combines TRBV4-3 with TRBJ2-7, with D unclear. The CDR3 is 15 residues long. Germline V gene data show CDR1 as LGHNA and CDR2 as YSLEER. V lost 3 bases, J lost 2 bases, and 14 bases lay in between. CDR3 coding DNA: TGCGCCAGCAGCCACCCTCAGGACGAGACCTACGAGCAGTACGTC. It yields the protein CASSHPQDETYEQYV.

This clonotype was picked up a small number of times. CDR3 protein: CASSPWTGSNYGYTF. The CDR3 DNA reads as TGTGCCAGCAGCCCCTGGACAGGGTCCAACTATGGCTACACCTTC. The V and J genes are TRBV7-2 and TRBJ1-2; TRBD1 matches 8 bases. With V trimmed by 5 bases and J by 2 bases, 7 bases remained unmatched. In germline, CDR1 is SGHTA, CDR2 FQGNSA. This CDR3 has 15 residues.

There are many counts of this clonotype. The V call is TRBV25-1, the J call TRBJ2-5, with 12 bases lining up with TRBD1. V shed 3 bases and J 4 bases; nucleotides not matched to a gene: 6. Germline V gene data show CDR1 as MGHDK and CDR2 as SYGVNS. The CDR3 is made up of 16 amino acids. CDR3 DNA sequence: TGTGCCAGCAGTGAGGGCGGGACAGGGGGCCGAGAGACCCAGTACTTC. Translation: CASSEGGTGGRETQYF.

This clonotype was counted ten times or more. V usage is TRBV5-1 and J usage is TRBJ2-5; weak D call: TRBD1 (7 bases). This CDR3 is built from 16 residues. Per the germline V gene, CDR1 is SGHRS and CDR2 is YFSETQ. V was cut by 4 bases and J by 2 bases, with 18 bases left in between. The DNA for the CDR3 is TGCGCCAGCAGCGGGGGGACAGCGCCCCTACAAGAGACCCAGTACTTC. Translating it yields CASSGGTAPLQETQYF.

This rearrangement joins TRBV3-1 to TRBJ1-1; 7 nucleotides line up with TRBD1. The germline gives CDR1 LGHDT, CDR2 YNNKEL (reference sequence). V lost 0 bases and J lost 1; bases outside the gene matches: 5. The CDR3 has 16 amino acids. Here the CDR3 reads CASSQDGTDRNTEAFF. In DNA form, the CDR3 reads TGTGCCAGCAGCCAAGATGGGACAGACCGGAACACTGAAGCTTTCTTT.